The 4 T cell receptor beta chains below come from one sample, sequenced in a study of blood T cell repertoires in COVID-19. Sequencing used immunoSEQ multiplex PCR; TCRdb keeps in-frame clones, though not all of them. Here the sample spans about 200,000 clones, around 85% being singletons. The specimen sequenced was peripheral blood. These receptors originate from a middle-aged man with acute or convalescent COVID-19.

The rearrangement links TRBV4-2 to TRBJ1-3, with TRBD1 matching 8 bases. The germline CDR1 and CDR2 sequences are LGHNA and YNFKEQ. This CDR3 is 18 amino acids long. J gave up 0 bases and V 0 bases, and 7 bases lay outside the gene matches. The CDR3 loop is CASSQDGQGAFSGNTIYF. For the CDR3, the DNA is TGTGCCAGCAGCCAAGATGGCCAGGGGGCTTTCTCTGGAAACACCATATATTTT.

This chain uses TRBV30 with TRBJ1-4; 7 bases align to TRBD1. The CDR3 runs 14 residues. The junction had 6 bases not matched to a gene; V was cut back by 0 bases and J by 8 bases. Germline V lookup: CDR1 GTSNPN, CDR2 SVGIG (reference sequence). CDR3 bases: TGTGCCTGGAGTGTGGAGGGGGCATCAGAAAAACTGTTTTTT. Amino acids: CAWSVEGASEKLFF.

This clone has a single count. V gene TRBV3-1 (or the pseudogene TRBV3-2) combines with J gene TRBJ2-2; 7 bases agree with TRBD1. From germline, CDR1 is LGHDT and CDR2 YNNKEL (reference sequence). J was trimmed by 4 bases and V by 3 bases; bases with no gene match: 8. CDR3 length: 16 residues. In DNA form, the CDR3 reads TGTGCCAGCAGCCATGGGAGACAGGGCTGCACCGGGGAGCTGTTTTTT. Its protein is CASSHGRQGCTGELFF.

This clone appeared a single time. This CDR3 reads CASSLTGRTSTDTQYF. CDR3 coding DNA: TGCGCCAGCAGCTTGACAGGCAGAACTAGCACAGATACGCAGTATTTT. The chain is built from TRBV5-1 and TRBJ2-3, with a tentative D call TRBD1 (5 bases). Between the trimmed V and J ends, which lost 1 base and 0 bases, there was a span of 12 bases. Looked up from germline, CDR1 is SGHRS and CDR2 is YFSETQ. The CDR3 runs 16 residues.